This TCR beta chain came from a study of CD8 T cells in Susac syndrome. V lost 0 bases to trimming and J lost 0 bases; unmatched junction nucleotides: 7. This CDR3 is built from 17 residues. CDR1 SGHVT and CDR2 SQSDAQ come from the germline V gene. With random hexamers, reverse transcription was performed on about 0.5 to 1 ug of RNA. Coverage of TCR beta CDR3 amplification by immunoSEQ multiplex PCR extended to 54 Vbeta and 13 Jbeta. TCRdb re-called the immunoSEQ multiplex PCR reads through MiXCR, storing one row per CDR3 protein. The sample holds about 180,000 distinct CDR3 sequences, 85% to 95% seen once.

The chain has TRBV7-4 and TRBJ1-1; 7 bases are a match to TRBD1. This TCR was sampled from a human donor with multiple sclerosis. The source material was CD8+ T cells from PBMCs. The CDR3 nucleotides are TGTGCCAGCAGCTTAGCACAGGGGAAGGAGGTGAACACTGAAGCTTTCTTT. Protein sequence: CASSLAQGKEVNTEAFF.